The 15 T cell receptor beta chains below were found in one sample sequenced in a study of cytomegalovirus exposure and HLA in healthy donors. Primers: 60 Vbeta forward and 13 Jbeta reverse. Sequenced by immunoSEQ multiplex PCR; TCRdb stores in-frame clones only, minus some. The table gives 100,000 to 150,000 clones; the top ten clones make up less than 2% of it. Sequenced input: PBMCs. The receptor set was obtained from a woman aged 40 to 50 in good health and CMV-seronegative.

The chain has TRBV7-8 and TRBJ1-2; 7 bases align to TRBD1. Looked up from germline, CDR1 is SGHVS and CDR2 is FQNEAQ. The length of the CDR3 is 14 residues. The trim removed 5 bases at V and 0 bases at J, leaving 3 bases unmatched. CDR3 DNA sequence: TGTGCCAGCAGCCAGACAGGGTCTAACTATGGCTACACCTTC. It specifies CASSQTGSNYGYTF. The full variable domain, its missing parts supplied by reference TRBV7-8 and TRBJ1-2, is GAGVSQSPRYKVAKRGQDVALRCDPISGHVSLFWYQQALGQGPEFLTYFQNEAQLDKSGLPSDRFFAERPEGSVSTLKIQRTQQEDSAVYLCASSQTGSNYGYTFGSGTRLTVV.

This rearrangement joins TRBV18 to TRBJ1-4; 10 nucleotides align to TRBD1. Germline V gene data show CDR1 as KGHSH and CDR2 as LQKENI. The CDR3 loop spans 14 amino acids. Trimming removed 4 bases from V and 5 bases from J; junction bases left unmatched: 1. Here the CDR3 DNA reads TGTGCCAGCTCACGGGACAGGGGCAATGAAAAACTGTTTTTT. This translates into CASSRDRGNEKLFF.

The gene calls are TRBV28 and TRBJ2-7, with 7 nucleotides matching TRBD1. With 6 bases clipped from V and 7 bases from J, the junction kept 12 bases outside the gene matches. In germline, CDR1 is MDHEN, CDR2 SYDVKM. This CDR3 region has 14 residues. CDR3 sequence (DNA): TGTGCCAGCAGCCAAACGGACAGGCCGGGGGAGCAGTACGTC. This gives the protein CASSQTDRPGEQYV.

The chain combines TRBV18 with TRBJ1-1; TRBD1 might be the D (5 bases). Trimming cost V 4 bases and J 1 base, with 13 bases left between them. Germline loops: CDR1 KGHSH, CDR2 LQKENI. The CDR3 totals 15 residues. CDR3 sequence (DNA): TGTGCCAGCTCACTCACGGTGGGGGGGAACACTGAAGCTTTCTTT. It is translated as CASSLTVGGNTEAFF.

The chain employs TRBV18 and TRBJ1-4, with D perhaps matching TRBD1 (6 bases). This CDR3 region has 15 residues. Germline-derived CDR1 and CDR2 are KGHSH and LQKENI. Trimming took 3 bases from V and 3 from J, leaving 11 bases between them. The CDR3 DNA sequence: TGTGCCAGCTCACCCCAGGGGAGTCCTAATGAAAAACTGTTTTTT. As protein: CASSPQGSPNEKLFF.

The V and J genes are TRBV19 and TRBJ2-7, with 7 bases aligning to TRBD1. J lost 6 bases, V lost 3 bases, and 8 bases had no gene match. This CDR3 has 14 amino acids. Germline V lookup: CDR1 LNHDA, CDR2 SQIVND (reference sequence). CDR3 in DNA: TGTGCCAGTAGTATCCCGGGACAGAACTGCGAGCAGTACTTC. It translates to CASSIPGQNCEQYF.

V gene TRBV9 combines with J gene TRBJ1-2, with D unclear. Germline V gene lookup returns CDR1 SGDLS and CDR2 YYNGEE. The length of the CDR3 is 14 residues. V shed 0 bases and J shed 4 bases, with 10 bases lying between them. The CDR3 loop is CASSVGRVLYGYTF. For the CDR3, the DNA is TGTGCCAGCAGCGTAGGTCGTGTCCTCTATGGCTACACCTTC.

The V call is TRBV6-5, the J call TRBJ1-2; D is undetermined. V shed 6 bases and J shed 6 bases, with 17 bases lying between them. This CDR3 spans 14 amino acids. Germline CDR1 is MNHEY and CDR2 is SVGAGI. The CDR3, as DNA: TGTGCCAGCAGCGCCGGCAGGCCTGTGAATGGCTACACCTTC. Translation gives CASSAGRPVNGYTF.

The chain carries TRBV7-8 and TRBJ1-5; tentative D call: TRBD1 (6 bases). The germline gives CDR1 SGHVS, CDR2 FQNEAQ. Trimming removed 3 bases at V and 6 bases at J, with 12 bases between. There are 14 residues in the CDR3. The CDR3 reads CASSFGGAVQPQHF. In DNA, the CDR3 is TGTGCCAGCAGCTTCGGGGGGGCAGTTCAGCCCCAGCATTTT.

The chain recombines TRBV6-1 with TRBJ1-4; TRBD1 is a possible D gene (5 bases). The V end lost 4 bases, the J end lost 4 bases, and 7 bases lay between the germline ends. The germline CDR1 and CDR2 sequences are MNHNS and SASEGT. The CDR3 runs 13 residues. The CDR3, as DNA: TGTGCCAGCAGTGGTACAGGTAATGAAAAACTGTTTTTT. Amino acids: CASSGTGNEKLFF.

The chain joins TRBV25-1 to TRBJ2-5; TRBD1 matches 8 bases. Germline-derived CDR1 and CDR2 are MGHDK and SYGVNS. The J segment lost 4 bases and the V segment lost 3 bases, leaving 1 base of the junction unmatched. This CDR3 is built from 13 residues. CDR3 sequence: CASSDRGPETQYF. The CDR3 nucleotides are TGTGCCAGCAGTGACAGGGGGCCAGAGACCCAGTACTTC.

The chain couples TRBV19 to TRBJ1-2; D is possibly TRBD1 (5 bases). Germline loops: CDR1 LNHDA, CDR2 SQIVND (reference sequence). V was trimmed by 3 bases and J by 4 bases, leaving 15 bases between them. This CDR3 has 15 amino acids. The CDR3 bases are TGTGCCAGTAGTATGGGTACTGACAGTTTCTATGGCTACACCTTC. This gives the protein CASSMGTDSFYGYTF.

The CDR3 loop reads CASRTVSGANVLTF. The DNA of the CDR3 is TGTGCCAGCCGAACAGTTTCTGGGGCCAACGTCCTGACTTTC. The V gene is TRBV6-5, the J gene TRBJ2-6; D remains unclear. The germline gives CDR1 MNHEY, CDR2 SVGAGI. The length of the CDR3 is 14 residues. V shed 8 bases and J shed 1 base, with 9 bases lying between them.

V is TRBV19 and J is TRBJ2-1; 7 bases are a match to TRBD1. This CDR3 has 14 residues. Germline lookup yields CDR1 LNHDA and CDR2 SQIVND (reference sequence). With V trimmed by 6 bases and J by 1 base, 3 bases remained unmatched. Here the CDR3 DNA reads TGTGCCAGTAGACCGGGACAGTCCTACAATGAGCAGTTCTTC. It codes for CASRPGQSYNEQFF.

J is TRBJ1-3 and V is TRBV5-1; D is possibly TRBD1 (6 bases). CDR1 is SGHRS, CDR2 YFSETQ, per germline. CDR3 length: 16 amino acids. Trimming removed 10 bases from V and 0 bases from J, with 20 bases in between. CDR3 loop: CAGSEGGPLSGNTIYF. CDR3 in DNA: TGCGCCGGCTCGGAGGGGGGGCCTCTCTCTGGAAACACCATATATTTT.